These T cell receptor beta chains were read from a single sample in a study of T cells in Graves' hyperthyroidism and ophthalmopathy. TCRdb independently ran MiXCR on the multiplex PCR reads; one entry per CDR3 protein. The table has more than 550,000 distinct CDR3 sequences, just under 45% seen once. Sequenced sample: peripheral blood or thyroid tissue (not recorded which). These receptors were taken from an adult man with Graves' disease, either hyperthyroidism or ophthalmopathy (not recorded which). Each CDR3 is given with its conserved first and last residue. A D gene is named only where the DNA matches it firmly. Some rows mark clone size as missing; the rest say once, few, many or name a class of expanded clone.

v_gene	d_gene	j_gene	len	abundance	CDR3aa	CDR3nt
TRBV7-3	-	TRBJ1-2	16	-	CASSLRTAQGGDGYTF	TGTGCCAGCAGTTTACGGACGGCTCAAGGTGGGGATGGCTACACCTTC
TRBV6-6	-	TRBJ1-1	14	-	CASSPRRRDAEAFF	TGTGCCAGCAGTCCCCGAAGAAGGGATGCTGAAGCTTTCTTT
TRBV6-1	-	TRBJ2-5	13	few	CASQAQWEETQYF	TGTGCCAGCCAGGCACAGTGGGAAGAGACCCAGTACTTC
TRBV25-1	-	TRBJ1-2	14	many	CASSKGTANYGYTF	TGTGCCAGCAGTAAAGGGACGGCCAACTATGGCTACACCTTC
TRBV10-3	TRBD1	TRBJ2-7	15	many	CAISDDRGARYEQYF	TGTGCCATCAGCGATGACAGGGGGGCACGCTACGAGCAGTACTTC
TRBV10-3	-	TRBJ1-5	13	-	CTSTGQYDQPQHF	TGTACCAGCACCGGACAGTACGATCAGCCCCAGCATTTT
TRBV6-5	TRBD1	TRBJ1-5	16	-	CASSPGQAYSNQPQHF	TGTGCCAGCAGCCCAGGACAGGCCTATAGCAATCAGCCCCAGCATTTT
TRBV2	TRBD1	TRBJ1-5	14	-	CASSEGQGEQPQHF	TGTGCCAGCAGTGAAGGACAGGGAGAACAGCCCCAGCATTTT
TRBV7-2	-	TRBJ1-1	15	few	CASSLYWGSSLEAFF	TGTGCCAGCAGCTTATATTGGGGGAGTTCACTTGAAGCTTTCTTT
TRBV29-1	-	TRBJ1-1	11	many	CSVELGTKAFF	TGCAGCGTTGAACTTGGGACAAAAGCTTTCTTT
TRBV6-1	-	TRBJ1-1	15	-	CASRPIPRRNTEAFF	TGTGCCAGCAGACCTATCCCGCGGAGGAACACTGAAGCTTTCTTT
TRBV7-9	TRBD2	TRBJ2-7	15	many	CASTTGGGGSYEQYF	TGTGCCAGCACCACCGGGGGGGGAGGTTCCTACGAGCAGTACTTC
TRBV5-5	TRBD1	TRBJ1-2	15	many	CASSVTPTGLAGYTF	TGTGCCAGCAGCGTAACTCCGACAGGGTTAGCTGGCTACACCTTC
TRBV24-1	-	TRBJ2-5	15	many	CATSDLGPGPETQYF	TGTGCCACCAGTGATTTGGGACCCGGGCCCGAGACCCAGTACTTC
TRBV7-8	-	TRBJ1-3	16	few	CASSLGTALSGNTIYF	TGTGCCAGCAGCTTAGGGACAGCGCTATCTGGAAACACCATATATTTT
TRBV13	TRBD2	TRBJ2-7	15	many	CASSLGLAGGGEQYF	TGTGCCAGCAGCTTAGGCCTAGCGGGAGGGGGCGAGCAGTACTTC
TRBV29-1	-	TRBJ1-2	13	many	CSVVFGGNYGYTF	TGCAGCGTTGTCTTTGGGGGGAACTATGGCTACACCTTC
TRBV5-1	-	TRBJ1-6	15	-	CASSLAGATNSPLHF	TGCGCCAGCAGCTTGGCGGGCGCCACTAATTCACCCCTCCACTTT
TRBV24-1	-	TRBJ1-2	13	many	CATRGDGARGYTF	TGTGCCACCAGGGGGGACGGGGCTCGGGGCTACACCTTC
TRBV12-3/TRBV12-4	-	TRBJ2-7	10	once	CASSLLVQDF	TGTGCCAGCAGTTTACTTGTGCAGGACTTC
TRBV24-1	-	TRBJ1-1	15	-	CATRTGTRTNTEAFF	TGTGCCACCAGGACCGGGACACGGACGAACACTGAAGCTTTCTTT
TRBV24-1	TRBD1	TRBJ2-5	16	many	CATSDIRDSNQETQYF	TGTGCCACCAGTGATATCCGGGACAGTAACCAAGAGACCCAGTACTTC
TRBV7-9	-	TRBJ2-7	16	few	CASSLDAAASSYEQYF	TGTGCCAGCAGCTTGGACGCTGCAGCGAGCTCCTACGAGCAGTACTTC
TRBV29-1	-	TRBJ2-7	12	-	CSVEDKTLGSYF	TGCAGCGTTGAAGATAAAACCCTAGGTTCTTACTTC
TRBV7-9	-	TRBJ2-7	14	few	CASSGEADSYEQYF	TGTGCCAGCAGCGGGGAGGCGGACTCCTACGAGCAGTACTTC
TRBV7-3	TRBD1	TRBJ1-1	14	-	CASSTHRGYAEAFF	TGTGCCAGCAGCACCCACAGGGGATACGCTGAAGCTTTCTTT
TRBV2	TRBD1	TRBJ1-6	15	many	CASSEMGQGRSPLHF	TGTGCCAGCAGTGAAATGGGACAGGGACGTTCACCCCTCCACTTT
TRBV10-3	TRBD1	TRBJ1-4	12	many	CATWDRGEKLFF	TGTGCCACCTGGGACAGGGGAGAAAAACTGTTTTTT
TRBV20-1	-	TRBJ1-2	12	many	CSASGGDYGYTF	TGCAGTGCTAGCGGGGGCGACTATGGCTACACCTTC
TRBV25-1	-	TRBJ2-2	12	many	CASRGDTGELFF	TGTGCCAGCAGGGGCGACACCGGGGAGCTGTTTTTT
TRBV10-3	-	TRBJ1-2	13	many	CAISVSPTYGYTF	TGTGCCATCAGTGTCTCTCCGACGTATGGCTACACCTTC
TRBV2	-	TRBJ1-4	13	-	CASSRTSGSGVTF	TGTGCCAGCAGTCGGACTAGCGGGAGTGGTGTGACTTTT
TRBV7-2	-	TRBJ1-2	15	once	CASSRPDRLFGGYTF	TGTGCCAGCAGCCGCCCCGACAGGTTATTCGGTGGCTACACCTTC
TRBV7-2	TRBD2	TRBJ2-2	17	-	CASSLRTRMGVTGELFF	TGTGCCAGCAGCCTACGGACTAGAATGGGTGTCACCGGGGAGCTGTTTTTT
TRBV20-1	-	TRBJ1-3	13	once	CSASDGVGNTIYF	TGCAGTGCTAGTGACGGGGTTGGAAACACCATATATTTT
TRBV10-3	TRBD1	TRBJ1-6	12	-	CAPTGDGSPLHF	TGTGCTCCGACAGGGGACGGATCACCCCTCCACTTT
TRBV7-2	TRBD1	TRBJ2-5	15	once	CASSWTGSAQETQYF	TGTGCCAGCAGCTGGACAGGGTCGGCCCAAGAGACCCAGTACTTC
TRBV7-6	TRBD1	TRBJ2-7	16	few	CASSLTDRGRPYEQYF	TGTGCCAGCAGCTTAACGGACAGGGGTAGACCCTACGAGCAGTACTTC
TRBV7-8	TRBD1	TRBJ1-1	14	-	CASRITGGNTEAFF	TGTGCCAGCAGAATAACAGGGGGAAACACTGAAGCTTTCTTT
TRBV9	-	TRBJ1-2	16	once	CASSVESGTQDYVYTF	TGTGCCAGCAGCGTGGAATCCGGGACACAAGACTATGTCTACACCTTC
TRBV15	TRBD1	TRBJ1-5	15	-	CATSVGQGGIQPQHF	TGTGCCACCAGCGTCGGACAGGGCGGCATTCAGCCCCAGCATTTT
TRBV29-1	-	TRBJ1-3	14	few	CSVESVSSGNTIYF	TGCAGCGTTGAAAGTGTTTCCTCTGGAAACACCATATATTTT
TRBV20-1	TRBD2	TRBJ2-7	15	-	CSASSGLAGRREQYF	TGCAGTGCTAGCAGCGGGCTAGCGGGACGGAGGGAGCAGTACTTC
TRBV4-3	-	TRBJ1-6	15	few	CASSQTRGENSPLHF	TGCGCCAGCAGCCAGACCCGGGGGGAGAATTCACCCCTCCACTTT
TRBV20-1	TRBD2	TRBJ2-2	15	-	CSAPGEREFTGELFF	TGCAGTGCCCCGGGTGAGCGGGAGTTCACCGGGGAGCTGTTTTTT
TRBV11-2	TRBD1	TRBJ2-7	17	few	CASSVANGQGPLSKQYF	TGTGCCAGCAGCGTTGCGAATGGACAGGGCCCTTTGTCCAAGCAGTACTTC
TRBV2	-	TRBJ1-6	13	few	CASSSASHSPLHF	TGTGCCAGCAGTTCCGCCTCTCATTCACCCCTCCACTTT
TRBV7-2	-	TRBJ2-7	12	-	CASTIRGYEQYF	TGTGCCAGCACCATAAGGGGCTACGAGCAGTACTTC
TRBV10-3	TRBD1	TRBJ1-2	13	-	CAIRETGDDGYTF	TGTGCCATCAGGGAGACAGGGGATGATGGCTACACCTTC
TRBV2	-	TRBJ1-1	15	-	CASSLAPSGVAEAFF	TGTGCCAGCAGTTTAGCACCTTCAGGAGTGGCTGAAGCTTTCTTT
TRBV29-1	-	TRBJ1-2	11	once	CSLVLRDGYTF	TGCAGCCTGGTACTCCGGGATGGCTACACCTTC
TRBV7-4	-	TRBJ1-2	15	-	CASSLSHGLDSGYTF	TGTGCCAGCAGCTTATCGCACGGCTTGGATTCTGGCTACACCTTC
TRBV6-6	TRBD2	TRBJ2-7	15	few	CASSFPGLGFYEQYF	TGTGCCAGCAGTTTCCCGGGACTAGGGTTCTACGAGCAGTACTTC
TRBV29-1	-	TRBJ2-5	14	many	CSVGRGGVRETQYF	TGCAGCGTTGGTAGGGGGGGAGTTCGGGAGACCCAGTACTTC
TRBV2	-	TRBJ2-5	15	-	CASSLSGLRGETQYF	TGTGCCAGCAGTTTATCGGGTCTTCGAGGGGAGACCCAGTACTTC
TRBV29-1	TRBD1	TRBJ2-7	14	-	CSVGDSLASHEQYF	TGCAGCGTCGGGGACAGCCTAGCCTCCCACGAGCAGTACTTC
TRBV10-3	-	TRBJ1-6	14	-	CAISEVGSRAPLHF	TGTGCCATCAGTGAGGTCGGTAGCAGGGCACCCCTCCACTTT
TRBV5-1	-	TRBJ1-1	13	-	CASSWDGSTEAFF	TGCGCCAGCAGTTGGGACGGGAGCACTGAAGCTTTCTTT